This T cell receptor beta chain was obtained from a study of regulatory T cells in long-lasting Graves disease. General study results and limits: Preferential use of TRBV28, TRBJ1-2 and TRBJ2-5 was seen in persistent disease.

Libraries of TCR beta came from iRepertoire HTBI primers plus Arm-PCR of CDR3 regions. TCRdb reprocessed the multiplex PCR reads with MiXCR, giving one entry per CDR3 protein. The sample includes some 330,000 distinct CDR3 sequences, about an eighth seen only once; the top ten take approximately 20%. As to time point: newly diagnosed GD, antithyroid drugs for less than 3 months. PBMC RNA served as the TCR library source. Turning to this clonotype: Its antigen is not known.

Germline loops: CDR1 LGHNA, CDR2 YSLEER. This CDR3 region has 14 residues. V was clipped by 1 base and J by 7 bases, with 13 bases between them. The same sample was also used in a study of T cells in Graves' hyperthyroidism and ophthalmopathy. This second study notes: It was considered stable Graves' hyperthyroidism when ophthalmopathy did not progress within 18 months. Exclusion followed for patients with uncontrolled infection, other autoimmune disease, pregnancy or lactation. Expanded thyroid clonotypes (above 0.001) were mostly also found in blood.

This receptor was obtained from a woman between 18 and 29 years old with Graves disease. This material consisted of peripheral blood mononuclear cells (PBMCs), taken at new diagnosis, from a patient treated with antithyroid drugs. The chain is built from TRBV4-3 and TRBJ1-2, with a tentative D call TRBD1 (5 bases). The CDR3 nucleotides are TGCGCCAGCAGCCAAGGAGGAGGGGAAGGTGGCTACACCTTC. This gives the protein CASSQGGGEGGYTF.